This T cell receptor (beta chain) was recovered during a study of PD-1 blockade in classical Hodgkin lymphoma. Whole-study results and caveats: The study reported lower baseline TCR diversity in newly diagnosed patients than in healthy donors. Nivolumab starters within 1 year of ASCT were excluded. Complete responders' diversity at baseline resembled that of newly diagnosed patients.

Relapse after autologous stem cell transplantation occurred in every patient, and brentuximab vedotin exposure varied. Purification of CD4+ T cells from thawed PBMCs was achieved by magnetic negative selection. Sequencing was performed with immunoSEQ multiplex PCR; in TCRdb, only in-frame clones are kept and a portion is missing. Here the sample spans about 6,800 clones, around four fifths being singletons. The CDR3 sequence is 11 residues long. Germline V CDR1 and CDR2: DFQATT, SNEGSKA (reference sequence). Trimming left V 0 bases short and J 3 bases short, with 3 bases between. As regards this clone: Its antigen is as yet unknown.

The chain links TRBV20-1 to TRBJ2-7, with D unresolved. The clonotype was recovered from a human donor with classical Hodgkin lymphoma. The sample was CD4+ T cells from blood, taken at baseline. CDR3 in amino acids: CSARENYEQYF. CDR3 nucleotides: TGCAGTGCTAGAGAAAACTACGAGCAGTACTTC.